This T cell receptor (beta chain) was identified during a study of OX40 agonist ivuxolimab in advanced cancers. Overall study: The dose-escalation cohort was around 83% male, with a mean age of about 58 years, ranging about 23 to 80. Checkpoint inhibitors had been given previously to approximately 41% of patients.

This clone was counted a single time. Profiled with immunoSEQ multiplex PCR; TCRdb holds only in-frame clones, not every one. The sample includes 55,000 to 75,000 clones, about nine tenths seen only once; the top ten take about 4.1%. Between the trimmed V and J ends, which lost 3 bases and 6 bases, there was a span of 12 bases. The CDR3 consists of 14 residues. Germline V gene lookup returns CDR1 MNHEY and CDR2 SMNVEV (reference sequence). The sequence came from an adult with an advanced solid tumor such as melanoma, head and neck, liver or kidney cancer. Source: CD4+ or CD8+ T cells sorted from blood, taken in a trial of the OX40 agonist ivuxolimab. The V and J genes are TRBV27 and TRBJ1-5, with D possibly TRBD1 on 6 matching bases. Here the CDR3 reads CASSFGGAGQPQHF. The CDR3 DNA reads as TGTGCCAGCAGTTTCGGGGGCGCGGGTCAGCCCCAGCATTTT.